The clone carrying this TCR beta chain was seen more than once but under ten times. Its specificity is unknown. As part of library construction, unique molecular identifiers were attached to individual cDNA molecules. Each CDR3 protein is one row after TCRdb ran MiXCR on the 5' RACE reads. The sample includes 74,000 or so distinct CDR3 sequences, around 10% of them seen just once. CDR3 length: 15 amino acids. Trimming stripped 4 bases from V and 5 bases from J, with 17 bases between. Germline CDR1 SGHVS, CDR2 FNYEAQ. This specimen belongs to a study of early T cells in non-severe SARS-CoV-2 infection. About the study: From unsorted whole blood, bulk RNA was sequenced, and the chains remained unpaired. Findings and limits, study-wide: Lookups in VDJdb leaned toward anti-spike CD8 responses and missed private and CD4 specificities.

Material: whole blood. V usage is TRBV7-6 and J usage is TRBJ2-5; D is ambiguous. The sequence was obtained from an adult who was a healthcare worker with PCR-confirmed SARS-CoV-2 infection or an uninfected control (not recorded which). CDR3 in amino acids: CASSSLRGLVETQYF. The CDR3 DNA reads TGTGCCAGCAGCTCTCTTAGAGGCCTGGTTGAGACCCAGTACTTC.